Included here is one T cell receptor beta chain sequence, with context. This clonotype was found many times. The specificity of this receptor is unknown. No qualities accompany the bases; no much larger clone lies one base away. This sample is drawn from a study of T cells in Graves' hyperthyroidism and ophthalmopathy (dated by TCRdb to about 2019). The study in broad terms: Peripheral blood samples were taken at initial diagnosis, before any treatment was given. To identify TCR V-J signatures that set the groups apart, the researchers used a discovery cohort of 100 or so patients, made up of some 41 with Graves' ophthalmopathy and approximately 57 with stable Graves' hyperthyroidism. The paper reports TCR Vbeta CDR3 sequencing of approximately 130 peripheral blood samples: some 41 ophthalmopathy, around 80 hyperthyroidism and around 17 progressor patients. The 95 to 100 discovery patients were randomly divided into training and test sets at a 7:3 ratio. Once sampling was done, hyperthyroidism patients were given methimazole at a starting dose of 30 mg daily, whereas ophthalmopathy patients were given high-dose intravenous methylprednisolone. In several Graves' hyperthyroidism patients, the study also compared T-cell repertoires from thyroid tissue with T-cell repertoires from blood. Prospective prediction of ophthalmopathy was tested in an independent validation cohort consisting of 18 hyperthyroidism patients and 15 or so patients who later progressed to ophthalmopathy. Results and caveats for the whole study, not just this receptor: In cross-validation, a model built on a 13 V-J signature told ophthalmopathy apart from stable hyperthyroidism with 87.88% sensitivity and around 83% specificity, and in testing the same model reached 80%/75%. Sample size was not statistically predetermined, and blinding of investigators to group allocation was not performed. In validation, the model predicted progression to ophthalmopathy a median of around 6.5 months before onset, with about 70% sensitivity and about 72% specificity. Most expanded thyroid clonotypes (frequency above 0.001) were also found in blood, which suggests that blood repertoires may mirror thyroid immune responses.

Stable Graves' hyperthyroidism was defined as the absence of progression to ophthalmopathy over 18 months of follow-up. The hyperthyroidism patients were between 18 and 65 years old and newly diagnosed, with a disease duration of less than 2 months. Patients with uncontrolled infections, other autoimmune diseases, pregnancy or lactation were excluded. Diagnoses relied on clinical symptoms, serum thyroxine and TRAb, thyroid ultrasound and orbital computed tomography. PBMCs were isolated from about 9.2 ml of fresh peripheral blood by Ficoll-Paque density gradient centrifugation. Total RNA was extracted using Trizol reagent, and RNA quality was assessed on an Agilent 2100 Bioanalyzer. Amplification of TCR beta CDR3 regions was carried out from RNA transcripts. The TCR CDR3 was subjected to a first round of RT-PCR using the HTBI primer set and the Qiagen OneStep RT-PCR kit. A second multiplex PCR round built the libraries, followed by size selection and purification. Sequencing of the libraries was done on an Illumina HiSeq2000 using paired-end 100 bp reads. On the study's bioinformatics: SOAPnuke was used to process the raw data, throwing out any read that contained adapters or uncalled bases, had a mean Phred below 15, or lacked an exact constant-primer or identifier match. High-quality paired reads were merged with COPE v1.2.5, and unique nucleotide sequences were defined as clonotypes. MiTCR v1.1 was used to align clonotypes to the IMGT TRBV, TRBD and TRBJ reference segments. Analysis was restricted to V-J combinations with a frequency above 0.0001, which covered roughly 99% of repertoires. A TCS score was defined as the ratio of F50 (clonal expansion) to E x V (chaos), with BLOSUM62-based TCRdist applied between CDR3 peptides within each V-J. Welch's t-statistics and random forest reduced around 510 V-J features to 10 to 15, which were used in a naive Bayes classifier (R e1071). The raw public data were reprocessed by TCRdb itself: fastp quality trimming at Q25, MiXCR clonotype calling, in-frame beta chains only. Each entry merges the rows of one CDR3 protein and shows their most common DNA and genes. The V and J calls were not made by the authors but by TCRdb's processing. The sample data list roughly 420,000 distinct CDR3 sequences, and approximately 14% of these were observed just once. The ten largest clones add up to around 7.3% of the sample.

From V the trimming removes 1 base and from J it removes 9 bases, while the gene matches leave 4 bases of the junction unaccounted for. Reading from cysteine to phenylalanine, the CDR3 counts 16 amino acids. Only the CDR3 region is kept as DNA, spanning 48 bases read in frame from base 1. CDR1 and CDR2 are drawn from the germline V gene: MNHNS, SASEGT. Recombination connected TRBV6-1 to TRBJ2-1, with 15 bases in between that match TRBD2. Sequenced input: blood. The origin of this receptor is a woman between 18 and 30 years old with Graves' hyperthyroidism. The nucleotide sequence reads TGTGCCAGCAGTGAAGGGACTAGCGGGGGGGCCATTGAGCAGTTCTTC. This gives the protein CASSEGTSGGAIEQFF.